The clone carrying this TCR beta chain appeared a few times. The antigen is unknown. This record belongs to a study of response to subunit inactivated influenza vaccine. Study-level findings and limits: The authors put forward the suggestion that each seasonal influenza vaccination may bring in only a limited number of new T cells.

V lost 4 bases and J 4 bases, leaving 4 bases between the germline ends. Germline assignment: CDR1 SGHNT and CDR2 YENEEA. The CDR3 is made up of 12 amino acids. Each CDR3 protein is one row after TCRdb ran MiXCR on the RT-PCR reads. The table has about 500,000 distinct CDR3 sequences, about 15% seen once. This specimen consisted of CD4+ T cells sorted from PBMCs, obtained around 25 months after vaccination. The chain employs TRBV11-3 and TRBJ2-2; D remains unclear. This TCR derives from a man aged 50 to 69 who received an inactivated influenza vaccine. This chain's CDR3 is CASSYRTGELFF. The CDR3, as DNA: TGTGCCAGCAGCTACCGCACCGGGGAGCTGTTTTTT.